Listed here are 22 T cell receptor beta chains from one sample, sequenced in a study of T cells in localized non-small cell lung cancer. Only in-frame clones appear in the TCRdb table, and some are missing; sequencing was by immunoSEQ multiplex PCR. The data show more than 25,000 clones, 80% to 90% seen once. Sequencing was performed on peripheral blood, taken before any cancer treatment. The source of these receptors is a woman aged 40 to 75 with stage I lung adenocarcinoma.

This sequence joins TRBV30 and TRBJ2-2; no clear D gene. Trimming took off 1 base at V and 7 bases at J, with 4 bases between the two ends. The CDR3 covers 11 residues. Germline V CDR1 and CDR2: GTSNPN, SVGIG (reference sequence). The CDR3 region is CAWSASGELFF. The CDR3 DNA reads TGTGCCTGGAGTGCTAGCGGGGAGCTGTTTTTT.

The chain employs TRBV7-3 and TRBJ2-5; D is uncertain. The CDR3 is 14 residues long. Trimming removed 1 base at V and 5 bases at J, with 11 bases between. Germline lookup yields CDR1 SGHTA and CDR2 FQGTGA. The CDR3 is CASSLRAGPETQYF. CDR3 sequence (DNA): TGTGCCAGCAGCTTAAGGGCAGGTCCGGAGACCCAGTACTTC.

V usage is TRBV4-1 and J usage is TRBJ2-5; 10 bases are a match to TRBD1. V shed 1 base and J 4 bases; nucleotides not matched to a gene: 3. CDR1 and CDR2 from the germline V gene are MGHRA and YSYEKL. CDR3 length equals 15 residues. This chain's CDR3 is CASSQGTGGGETQYF. The CDR3 nucleotides are TGCGCCAGCAGCCAAGGGACAGGGGGAGGAGAGACCCAGTACTTC.

This clone was recorded a few times. V gene TRBV25-1 combines with J gene TRBJ2-1, with TRBD1 identical over 8 bases. The CDR3 sequence is 11 residues long. Germline CDR1 MGHDK, CDR2 SYGVNS. V shed 10 bases and J 8 bases; nucleotides not matched to a gene: 4. The CDR3 coding sequence is TGTGCCAACCCAGGGGGCTATGAGCAGTTCTTC. Residues: CANPGGYEQFF.

The CDR3 sequence is CASSPAGARDEKLFF. The CDR3 DNA is TGTGCCAGCTCACCAGCAGGGGCCAGAGACGAAAAACTGTTTTTT. V usage is TRBV18 and J usage is TRBJ1-4, with D possibly being TRBD1 (6 bases). CDR3 length: 15 amino acids. Trimming removed 2 bases from V and 8 bases from J, with 15 bases in between. The germline V gene has CDR1 KGHSH and CDR2 LQKENI. The complete variable domain, with remaining parts taken from reference TRBV18 and TRBJ1-4, reads NAGVMQNPRHLVRRRGQEARLRCSPMKGHSHVYWYRQLPEEGLKFMVYLQKENIIDESGMPKERFSAEFPKEGPSILRIQQVVRGDSAAYFCASSPAGARDEKLFFGSGTQLSVL.

Here the CDR3 reads CASSILGTAGSGANVLTF. The CDR3, as DNA: TGTGCCAGCAGTATCCTCGGGACAGCCGGCTCTGGGGCCAACGTCCTGACTTTC. The chain has TRBV28 and TRBJ2-6, with 7 bases matching TRBD1. V lost 5 bases and J lost 0; bases outside the gene matches: 10. The CDR3 contains 18 residues. Looked up from germline, CDR1 is MDHEN and CDR2 is SYDVKM. The full variable domain, rest sourced from reference TRBV28 and TRBJ2-6, is DVKVTQSSRYLVKRTGEKVFLECVQDMDHENMFWYRQDPGLGLRLIYFSYDVKMKEKGDIPEGYSVSREKKERFSLILESASTNQTSMYLCASSILGTAGSGANVLTFGAGSRLTVL.

The CDR3 DNA sequence: TGTGCCAGCTCACCACGACAGGGAGGGGACACAGATACGCAGTATTTT. It translates to CASSPRQGGDTDTQYF. The chain links TRBV18 to TRBJ2-3, with D possibly being TRBD1 or TRBD2 (7 bases each). Germline V CDR1 and CDR2: KGHSH, LQKENI. V lost 1 base, J lost 2 bases, and 13 bases lay in between. The CDR3 spans 16 residues. Looking up the rest from reference TRBV18 and TRBJ2-3 gives the full variable domain: NAGVMQNPRHLVRRRGQEARLRCSPMKGHSHVYWYRQLPEEGLKFMVYLQKENIIDESGMPKERFSAEFPKEGPSILRIQQVVRGDSAAYFCASSPRQGGDTDTQYFGPGTRLTVL.

The chain recombines TRBV6-9 with TRBJ2-7; 14 positions match TRBD2. CDR3 length: 15 residues. Losses at the gene ends were 6 bases for V and 3 bases for J; bases not matched to a gene: 4. Germline V lookup: CDR1 MNHGY, CDR2 SVAAGI. CDR3 amino acids: CASRWTSGGNYEQYF. The CDR3 bases are TGTGCCAGCAGGTGGACTAGCGGGGGGAACTACGAGCAGTACTTC.

This clone appeared a single time. The chain uses TRBV28 and TRBJ2-3; 10 bases agree with TRBD2. With V trimmed by 5 bases and J by 4 bases, 6 bases remained unmatched. The CDR3 has 15 residues. Looked up from germline, CDR1 is MDHEN and CDR2 is SYDVKM. The CDR3 region is CASSPGTSVSDTQYF. Here the CDR3 DNA reads TGTGCCAGCAGTCCTGGGACTAGCGTGTCAGATACGCAGTATTTT.

The chain carries TRBV28 and TRBJ2-7; 16 positions match TRBD2. The trim removed 2 bases at V and 5 bases at J, leaving 12 bases unmatched. Germline CDR1 MDHEN, CDR2 SYDVKM. The CDR3 runs 19 residues. In DNA, the CDR3 is TGTGCCAGCAGTTTAGTTCTAGGGACTAGCGGGAGGGTTTCCGACGAGCAGTACTTC. This gives the protein CASSLVLGTSGRVSDEQYF.

The chain uses TRBV7-8 and TRBJ1-2; tentatively, D is TRBD1 (5 bases). CDR1 is SGHVS, CDR2 FQNEAQ, per germline. This CDR3 is 13 amino acids long. V was pared by 3 bases and J by 4 bases, with 9 bases between. Here the CDR3 reads CASSLRDSYGYTF. The CDR3 DNA reads TGTGCCAGCAGCTTGCGCGACAGCTATGGCTACACCTTC. The complete variable domain, with remaining parts taken from reference TRBV7-8 and TRBJ1-2, reads GAGVSQSPRYKVAKRGQDVALRCDPISGHVSLFWYQQALGQGPEFLTYFQNEAQLDKSGLPSDRFFAERPEGSVSTLKIQRTQQEDSAVYLCASSLRDSYGYTFGSGTRLTVV.

This clone showed up just a few times. V gene TRBV5-4 combines with J gene TRBJ2-1, with a possible D match to TRBD1 (6 bases). Germline CDR1 and CDR2: SGHNT and YYREEE (reference sequence). CDR3 length: 16 amino acids. Trimming removed 0 bases at V and 5 bases at J, with 15 bases between. The CDR3 coding sequence is TGTGCCAGCAGCTTGGCCGATAACAGGGACCACAATGAGCAGTTCTTC. It is translated as CASSLADNRDHNEQFF.

The chain links TRBV18 to TRBJ2-7; 12 bases align to TRBD1. The CDR3 length is 15 residues. The germline V gene has CDR1 KGHSH and CDR2 LQKENI. V lost 2 bases, J lost 4 bases, and 3 bases stayed unmatched. For the CDR3, the DNA is TGTGCCAGCTCACCATCGGGACAGGGGGCTTACGAGCAGTACTTC. Protein product: CASSPSGQGAYEQYF.

This chain links TRBV6-6 with TRBJ1-1, with 8 bases fitting TRBD1. Germline loops: CDR1 MNHNY, CDR2 SVGAGI (reference sequence). V was clipped by 5 bases and J by 3 bases; unmatched bases: 5. The CDR3 is 14 residues long. This CDR3 is CASSRAGGYTEAFF. The DNA for the CDR3 is TGTGCCAGCAGTAGGGCAGGGGGCTACACTGAAGCTTTCTTT.

DNA of the CDR3: TGTGCCAGCAGCGTGGACAGGGGGCTAAAAGATACGCAGTATTTT. It encodes CASSVDRGLKDTQYF. The rearrangement uses TRBV5-6 and TRBJ2-3; 11 bases match TRBD1. Germline CDR1 SGHDT, CDR2 YYEEEE. This CDR3 region has 15 residues. V dropped 4 bases and J dropped 5; count of bases not matched to a gene: 6.

The genes are TRBV6-5 and TRBJ1-2, with 8 bases lining up with TRBD1. The germline CDR1 and CDR2 sequences are MNHEY and SVGAGI. Losses at the gene ends were 6 bases for V and 4 bases for J; bases not matched to a gene: 10. This CDR3 contains 15 residues. The chain's CDR3 is CASRPERTGTYGYTF. The CDR3 nucleotides read TGTGCCAGCAGACCTGAGAGGACAGGGACCTATGGCTACACCTTC.

This chain joins TRBV11-2 and TRBJ2-2; 10 bases fit TRBD1. V trimming: 2 bases; J trimming: 5 bases; junction bases outside the gene matches: 2. Germline CDR1 SGHAT, CDR2 FQNNGV. This CDR3 region has 15 residues. The CDR3 sequence is CASSLRQGATGELFF. The CDR3 DNA reads TGTGCCAGCAGCTTAAGACAGGGGGCGACCGGGGAGCTGTTTTTT.

The V and J genes are TRBV6-5 and TRBJ1-5; no reliable D call. CDR3 size: 13 residues. The germline V and J ends were trimmed by 0 bases and 5 bases, with 5 bases remaining between them. CDR1 is MNHEY, CDR2 SVGAGI, per germline. The CDR3 coding sequence is TGTGCCAGCAGTTACTCGATCTATCAGCCCCAGCATTTT. It is translated as CASSYSIYQPQHF.

V gene TRBV5-1 combines with J gene TRBJ1-2, with a weak D call TRBD1 (5 bases). Per germline, CDR1 SGHRS and CDR2 YFSETQ. This CDR3 region has 13 residues. Trimming pared 4 bases from V and 4 bases from J, leaving 11 bases between. The CDR3 region is CASSRDSSYGYTF. As DNA, the CDR3 is TGCGCCAGCAGCCGTGACAGTTCCTATGGCTACACCTTC.

The chain links TRBV7-2 to TRBJ2-5; D remains ambiguous. V lost 4 bases and J lost 2, with 11 bases in between. Germline lookup yields CDR1 SGHTA and CDR2 FQGNSA. The CDR3 runs 14 residues. The CDR3 is CASSYGRLQETQYF. The CDR3 DNA follows: TGTGCCAGCAGCTACGGACGGTTACAAGAGACCCAGTACTTC.

This clone was recorded once. This chain joins TRBV6-5 and TRBJ2-7; the match to TRBD2 covers 11 bases. Germline V lookup: CDR1 MNHEY, CDR2 SVGAGI. There are 16 residues in the CDR3. V gave up 0 bases and J gave up 3 bases; unmatched junction bases: 4. The CDR3 DNA is TGTGCCAGCAGTTACTCGAGACTAGCGGGGTTCTACGAGCAGTACTTC. Amino acid sequence: CASSYSRLAGFYEQYF.

The chain recombines TRBV5-1 with TRBJ2-7; 9 bases fit TRBD2. V lost 0 bases and J lost 4; bases outside the gene matches: 2. The CDR3 loop spans 14 amino acids. Germline CDR1 reads SGHRS; CDR2 reads YFSETQ. Written as DNA, the CDR3 is TGCGCCAGCAGCTTGGCGAGCGGGAGGTACGAGCAGTACTTC. Translation: CASSLASGRYEQYF.